This T cell receptor beta chain was profiled in a study of identical twins (dated by TCRdb to the mid-2010s). Background for the entire study: The study deep-sequenced TCR alpha and beta repertoires from monozygotic twins, unrelated adults of various ages and cord blood to test whether fetal clonotypes persist. Replicate twin experiments were performed at different times using different library preparation protocols to rule out contamination.

Library preparation employed 5' RACE. The instrument given in TCRdb is Illumina HiSeq 2000. Template switching introduced a universal primer binding site; the final cDNA contained a unique molecular identifier, enabling accurate counting of TCR cDNA molecules. First-strand cDNA for TCR alpha and beta chains was synthesized from specific primers in the conserved constant-segment region. To control for contamination, every cDNA library was double barcoded, receiving both a SMART-Mk sample barcode and Illumina barcodes. TruSeq adapter sequences and Illumina sample barcodes were added in two successive PCR steps. Sequencing of the TCR alpha and beta cDNA libraries was done on the Illumina HiSeq platform using custom primers. The published analysis was carried out like this. MiGEC processed the raw reads to extract unique molecular identifiers, while MiXCR was used to determine the CDR3 positions. For each individual, recombination models were inferred using an EM algorithm with the repgenHMM and IGoR tools. The tcR package in R was used for shared clonotype analysis, with sharing normalized by the product of cloneset sizes. Out-of-frame nonproductive sequences were analyzed to study raw recombination free of thymic and clonal selection effects. TCRdb reanalyzed the raw reads on its own, using fastp at Q25 for trimming and MiXCR for clone calling, and kept in-frame beta chains. Rows with a matching CDR3 protein are joined into one entry that keeps the most common DNA and genes. TCRdb assigned the V and J calls; the authors' analysis was not used. The sample data list roughly 690,000 distinct CDR3 sequences, and about 20% of these were observed just once. The ten largest account for 4% to 4.5% of the sample.

For CDR1 and CDR2, the germline V gene (reference sequence) lists MNHEY and SMNVEV. The CDR3 starts with the cysteine, ends with the phenylalanine, and has 13 residues. Just the 39-base CDR3 DNA is kept, in frame starting at base 1. Trimming leaves V shorter by 6 bases and J shorter by 3 bases, with the junction holding 4 bases beyond the gene matches. In this sample, this clonotype turned up many times. The clone's antigen remains unknown. Base qualities are not recorded, but no much larger clone differs from it by a single base. The paper as a whole reports these results and caveats: Zero-insertion analyses could be partly confounded by invariant T cells such as MAIT and iNKT, although diverse VJ usage argued against such confounding for most clonotypes. Fewer insertions were carried by abundant cord blood beta clonotypes, a similar but weaker trend appeared in young adult naive repertoires, and no such trend appeared in memory repertoires. Excess twin sharing in beta out-of-frame sequences was weaker because fewer shared sequences lowered the signal-to-noise ratio. Because the same donors could not be followed over many years, conclusions were based on cross-sectional statistical analysis. Out-of-frame TCR alpha sharing in monozygotic twins was systematically underestimated by recombination models, whereas sharing between unrelated individuals was in agreement with the recombination models. Out-of-frame TCR alpha sequences shared between twins showed an excess of low generation-probability sequences compared with coincidental sharing between unrelated individuals.

Every donor in the study was a healthy Caucasian. Three pairs of female monozygotic twins, all aged roughly 18 to 30 years, made up the twin cohort. Peripheral blood mononuclear cells were used as the source from which RNA for TCR libraries was isolated. These same data were also listed under a study on T cells expressing NK-cell markers. In that second paper, the authors write: TCR beta-chain repertoires were profiled in sorted CD3+CD56+NKG2C+, CD3+CD56+NKG2C- and CD3+CD56-NKG2C+ T-cell subsets from eight donors. Of the eight sequenced donors, seven were found to be HCMV-seropositive and one was found to be HCMV-seronegative. To restrict sorting to alphabetaTCR-expressing T cells, an anti-gammadeltaTCR antibody was added in several experiments. For six donors, the dominant CD3+CD56+NKG2C+ clonotypes were among the top 10 CD8+ clonotypes and accounted for roughly 1.0-8% of CD8+ T cells. Those dominant clonotypes were again the most abundant among CD3+CD56-NKG2C+ cells in a few donors, at roughly 28.3-60.1%. Whether the expanded NKG2C-expressing T cell clones were specific for HCMV antigens remained unclear. All eight donors whose samples were sequenced were randomly selected healthy volunteers, three of them men and five women. HCMV serostatus was determined by detecting HCMV-specific IgG in serum with a commercial ELISA kit. Bulk peripheral blood T-cell repertoires were additionally sequenced from unsorted PBMC for a handful of donors. MIGEC was used to demultiplex reads and group reads by UMI, and MiTCR was used to assemble and quantify clonotypes. Only TCR cDNA sequences supported by at least two reads were kept to exclude erroneous sequences. Downstream repertoire analysis used the tcR package, and clonotypes were matched across fractions by CDR3 nucleotide sequence plus V segment. VDJmatch was used to annotate antigen specificity against VDJdb, with one amino acid substitution in CDR3 allowed.

The TCR comes from a woman aged 18 to 35 in good health. Sequencing was carried out using PBMCs. The chain is made from TRBV27 and TRBJ2-7; 8 nucleotides in the junction match TRBD1. The bases are TGTGCCAGCAGACTACAGGGGGACTACGAGCAGTACTTC. The encoded protein is CASRLQGDYEQYF.